This TCR beta chain was captured by sequencing in a study of blood T cell repertoires in COVID-19 (dated by TCRdb to 2018 to 2020). Background on the whole study: The collaborator samples originated in the United States, Italy and Spain and spanned the acute and convalescent phases of COVID-19. Nearly every sample came with metadata listing a de-identified subject ID, COVID-19 status, age in years and sex. A freely available public database, intended as a resource for researchers studying the immune response to SARS-CoV-2, is where the repertoires were released. Where available, HLA class I and class II types were obtained from metadata supplied by the sample provider rather than from assay-based typing. Samples came from the ongoing ImmuneRACE study (first 160 participants) plus 1,254 subjects from 6 global collaborators. Deeply sampled blood TCRbeta repertoires from subjects exposed to, actively infected with, or recovered from COVID-19 were included in the dataset. The material from the prospective study consisted of cDNA or gDNA derived from T cells, B-cell-depleted T cells, or PBMCs. General conclusions and limits of the study: Clinical and demographic metadata were provided uncurated, with the amount varying by source and participant.

For this clone: There is no known antigen for this receptor. No base quality values were provided; no much bigger clone lies one nucleotide off.

TCRbeta CDR3 regions were amplified from genomic DNA by means of the immunoSEQ Assay, a bias-controlled multiplex PCR. Under the source paper's analysis protocol: Within the assay, amplification of reference gene primers was used to estimate how many nucleated cells each sample contained. To quantify the absolute abundance of each unique TCRbeta CDR3 rearrangement, sequence reads were collapsed and filtered. Productive Simpson clonality was computed per sample as the square root of Simpson's diversity index over productive rearrangements. TCRdb took over this immuneACCESS table, retaining in-frame rearrangements with V and J assigned. Such tables are incomplete; in checked studies, under half of the missing clones stem from an unresolved V gene, and the remainder is unexplained. That table supplies the V and J calls and clone size; D and trimming were determined from the DNA. This sample comprises fewer than 300,000 clones, roughly 80% of them detected only once. The ten largest account for roughly 4.7% of the sample.

From the cysteine up to the phenylalanine, the CDR3 has a length of 14 residues. Of the read, only the CDR3 DNA is kept; its 42 bases are in frame from base 1. CDR1 and CDR2, per the germline V gene, are MNHEY and SVGAGI. The junction shows trimming of 9 bases on V and 6 bases on J, plus 15 bases between the germline ends. In the prospective study, participants were roughly 18 to 100 years old, resided in 24 geographic areas of the United States, and were enrolled through a virtual design. To assign participants to cohorts, the prospective study relied on clinical history that participants themselves reported in a screening survey and a study questionnaire. Exposed participants had been in contact with someone with a PCR-confirmed or clinician-diagnosed COVID-19 case within 2 weeks of study entry. In the prospective study, mobile phlebotomists collected whole blood, serum and a nasopharyngeal or oropharyngeal swab from each participant. Participants in the prospective study had the option to provide additional blood draws and questionnaires over an approximately 2-month period. Before DNA extraction, prospective study blood samples were shipped either frozen or at room temperature.

Here the chain combines TRBV6-5 and TRBJ1-6, and possibly TRBD1, on 6 matching bases. This TCR derives from a middle-aged man who had been exposed to COVID-19. The sample was PBMCs or T cells enriched from blood (not recorded which). The DNA sequence reads TGTGCCAGTAAATCGGGGGGCCGTAATTCACCCCTCCACTTT. This yields the protein CASKSGGRNSPLHF.